A selection of T cell receptor beta chains follows, all from one sample in a study of technical replicates of blood from a handful of donors. Clones were read by immunoSEQ multiplex PCR, and TCRdb kept only the in-frame ones, dropping some. The table includes about 81,000 clones, almost 96% detected once. Specimen: T cells isolated from PBMCs. The receptors were sampled from a human donor in good health. Each CDR3 is given with its conserved first and last residue. D genes are given only for firm matches. Expanded clones get a size class; other rows say once, few or many, or leave the size out.

J | D | size | V | CDR3 | DNA
TRBJ2-7 | - | - | TRBV4-1 | CASSQGRATTRSEQYF | TGCGCCAGCAGCCAAGGCAGGGCCACGACGAGAAGCGAGCAGTACTTC
TRBJ2-7 | TRBD2 | - | TRBV27 | CASSFSAGEGTYEQYF | TGTGCCAGCAGTTTCTCTGCGGGAGAGGGAACCTACGAGCAGTACTTC
TRBJ2-6 | - | - | TRBV7-6 | CASSLDYPGAGSGANVLTF | TGTGCCAGCAGCTTAGATTATCCAGGTGCGGGTTCTGGGGCCAACGTCCTGACTTTC
TRBJ2-7 | TRBD1 | - | TRBV5-6 | CASSLAGQGPYEQYF | TGTGCCAGCAGCTTGGCAGGACAGGGCCCCTACGAGCAGTACTTC
TRBJ1-1 | - | - | TRBV6-1 | CASSPRGLNTEAFF | TGTGCCAGCAGTCCGAGGGGGTTGAACACTGAAGCTTTCTTT
TRBJ2-7 | TRBD1 | once | TRBV7-2 | CASSYSGTGYEQYF | TGTGCCAGCAGCTATTCCGGGACAGGCTACGAGCAGTACTTC
TRBJ2-7 | - | - | TRBV27 | CASSLSRSYEQYF | TGTGCCAGCAGTTTGAGCCGGTCCTACGAGCAGTACTTC
TRBJ2-5 | - | - | TRBV25-1 | CASSDWSPETQYF | TGTGCCAGCAGTGATTGGAGCCCAGAGACCCAGTACTTC
TRBJ2-7 | - | many | TRBV18 | CASSPQGGGTYEQYF | TGTGCCAGCTCACCACAAGGAGGTGGTACCTACGAGCAGTACTTC
TRBJ2-7 | - | - | TRBV19 | CATREGGTYEQYF | TGTGCCACCAGGGAGGGGGGCACCTACGAGCAGTACTTC
TRBJ2-1 | - | - | TRBV5-1 | CASHRDTDFNEQFF | TGCGCCAGCCACCGGGACACGGACTTCAATGAGCAGTTCTTC
TRBJ1-1 | TRBD1 | - | TRBV29-1 | CSADRVGSTEAFF | TGCAGCGCGGACAGGGTCGGAAGCACTGAAGCTTTCTTT
TRBJ2-1 | TRBD2 | - | TRBV5-1 | CASSLAAGEGNEQFF | TGCGCCAGCAGCTTGGCGGCGGGAGAAGGGAATGAGCAGTTCTTC
TRBJ2-7 | TRBD2 | - | TRBV9 | CASSVGGGLSYEQYF | TGTGCCAGCAGCGTAGGCGGGGGGCTATCCTACGAGCAGTACTTC
TRBJ2-7 | - | - | TRBV7-9 | CASSLNSGELDEQYF | TGTGCCAGCAGCCTCAATTCGGGGGAGCTTGACGAGCAGTACTTC
TRBJ2-7 | - | once | TRBV7-2 | CASSPRQSAYEQYF | TGTGCCAGCAGCCCTAGACAGAGCGCCTACGAGCAGTACTTC
TRBJ1-1 | TRBD1 | few | TRBV7-6 | CASSPEGAPHTEAFF | TGTGCCAGCAGCCCGGAGGGGGCGCCTCACACTGAAGCTTTCTTT
TRBJ2-2 | TRBD2 | - | TRBV9 | CASSGLAGGGNTGELFF | TGTGCCAGCTCGGGTCTAGCGGGAGGAGGGAACACCGGGGAGCTGTTTTTT
TRBJ1-1 | - | - | TRBV6-6 | CASSPDSPSEAFF | TGTGCCAGCAGCCCAGACAGCCCCAGTGAAGCTTTCTTT
TRBJ2-1 | - | - | TRBV30 | CAWSWTEDNEQFF | TGTGCCTGGAGTTGGACTGAAGACAATGAGCAGTTCTTC
TRBJ2-7 | TRBD2 | - | TRBV30 | CAWTTSGETYEQYF | TGTGCCTGGACGACTAGCGGGGAGACCTACGAGCAGTACTTC
TRBJ2-1 | TRBD2 | - | TRBV7-3 | CASSPNQIAGASYNEQFF | TGTGCCAGCAGCCCAAATCAGATAGCGGGAGCATCCTACAATGAGCAGTTCTTC
TRBJ1-1 | - | once | TRBV5-6 | CASSLVFSTEAFF | TGTGCCAGCAGCTTGGTCTTTAGCACTGAAGCTTTCTTT
TRBJ1-4 | - | - | TRBV19 | CASSPEKYLHEKLFF | TGTGCCAGTAGTCCCGAGAAGTACCTACATGAAAAACTGTTTTTT
TRBJ2-1 | TRBD2 | - | TRBV2 | CASSGLAGVYNEQFF | TGTGCCAGCAGTGGGTTAGCGGGAGTCTACAATGAGCAGTTCTTC
TRBJ2-7 | TRBD1 | - | TRBV19 | CASSIGTGAEQYF | TGTGCCAGTAGTATAGGGACAGGGGCCGAGCAGTACTTC
TRBJ2-5 | TRBD2 | - | TRBV5-1 | CASSSPGTRGETQYF | TGCGCCAGCAGCTCCCCTGGGACTAGGGGGGAGACCCAGTACTTC
TRBJ1-1 | TRBD1 | - | TRBV5-8 | CASSLGLGQLEAFF | TGTGCCAGCAGCTTGGGTCTGGGACAGTTAGAAGCTTTCTTT
TRBJ2-3 | TRBD2 | few | TRBV5-1 | CASNGEAGGDTDTQYF | TGCGCCAGCAACGGGGAAGCGGGAGGGGATACAGATACGCAGTATTTT
TRBJ2-7 | TRBD2 | - | TRBV7-2 | CASSLYSSGDWTDEQYF | TGTGCCAGCAGCTTATACTCCAGCGGGGATTGGACTGACGAGCAGTACTTC
TRBJ2-6 | - | - | TRBV15 | CATSLRGSGANVLTF | TGTGCCACCAGCCTCCGGGGCTCTGGGGCCAACGTCCTGACTTTC